This record covers a single TCR beta chain. Since no conserved phenylalanine or tryptophan closes the CDR3, a read error is the likely cause. The entry originates in a study of breast tumors, draining lymph nodes, adjacent tissues. The germline V gene has CDR1 SGHTA and CDR2 FQGNSA. This CDR3 has 11 residues. Axillary draining lymph nodes of breast cancer patients supplied the node samples. Each CDR3 protein is one row after TCRdb ran MiXCR on the multiplex PCR reads. This sample has 150,000 to 200,000 distinct CDR3 sequences; approximately 33% occur once, and the top ten carry around 4.1%. This receptor was obtained from a female donor with breast cancer. Some clones in this sample may be carry-over from other donors' samples. The rearrangement joins TRBV7-2 to TRBJ2-7, with D unresolved. Sequencing was done on a sample of axillary lymph node tissue. In DNA form, the CDR3 reads TGTGCCAGCAGCCCGAAATACGGGCAGTACTCC. Translation: CASSPKYGQYS.